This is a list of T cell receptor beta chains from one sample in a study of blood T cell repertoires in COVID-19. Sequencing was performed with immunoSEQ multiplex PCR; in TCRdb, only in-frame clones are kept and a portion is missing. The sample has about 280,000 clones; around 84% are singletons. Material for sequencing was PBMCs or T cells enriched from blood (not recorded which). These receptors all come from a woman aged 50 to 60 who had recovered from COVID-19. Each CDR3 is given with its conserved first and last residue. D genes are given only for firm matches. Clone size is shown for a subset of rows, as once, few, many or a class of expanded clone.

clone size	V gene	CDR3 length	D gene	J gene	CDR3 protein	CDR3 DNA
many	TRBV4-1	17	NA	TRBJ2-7	CASSQESGGLGAYEQYF	TGCGCCAGCAGCCAAGAGTCCGGGGGTTTGGGGGCCTACGAGCAGTACTTC
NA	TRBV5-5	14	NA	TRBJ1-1	CASSFRGGDTEAFF	TGTGCCAGCAGCTTCCGCGGGGGAGACACTGAAGCTTTCTTT
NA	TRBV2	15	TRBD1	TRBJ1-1	CASRWRGTGVTEAFF	TGTGCCAGCCGATGGAGGGGGACAGGGGTCACTGAAGCTTTCTTT
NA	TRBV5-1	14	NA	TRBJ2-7	CASSLGLQVGEQYF	TGCGCCAGCAGCTTGGGGCTTCAGGTCGGCGAGCAGTACTTC
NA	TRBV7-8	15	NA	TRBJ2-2	CASSFLGGNTGELFF	TGTGCCAGCAGCTTTTTGGGGGGGAACACCGGGGAGCTGTTTTTT
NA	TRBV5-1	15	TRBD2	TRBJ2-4	CASSPSGGITNIQYF	TGCGCCAGCAGCCCGAGCGGGGGGATAACAAACATTCAGTACTTC
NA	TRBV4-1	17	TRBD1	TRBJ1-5	CASSQVLTGVGNQPQHF	TGCGCCAGCAGCCAGGTCTTAACAGGGGTGGGCAATCAGCCCCAGCATTTT
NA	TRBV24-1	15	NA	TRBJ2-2	CATSDSDKNTGELFF	TGTGCCACCAGTGATTCGGACAAAAACACCGGGGAGCTGTTTTTT
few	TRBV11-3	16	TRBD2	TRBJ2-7	CASSLDGRGGADEQYF	TGTGCCAGCAGCTTAGATGGTCGCGGGGGGGCGGACGAGCAGTACTTC
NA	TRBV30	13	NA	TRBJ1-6	CAGGGSDNSPLHF	TGTGCCGGTGGAGGGAGCGATAATTCACCCCTCCACTTT
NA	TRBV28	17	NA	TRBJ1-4	CASRMRGGGMASYKLFF	TGTGCCAGCAGGATGCGGGGGGGCGGAATGGCCTCGTATAAACTGTTTTTT
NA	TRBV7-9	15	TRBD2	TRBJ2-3	CASSLHSGGGDTQYF	TGTGCCAGCAGCTTACATAGCGGGGGGGGAGATACGCAGTATTTT
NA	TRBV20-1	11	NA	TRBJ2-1	CSAGRGNEQFF	TGCAGTGCTGGGAGAGGTAATGAGCAGTTCTTC
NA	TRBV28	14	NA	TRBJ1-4	CASSLAGLEEKLFF	TGTGCCAGCAGTTTGGCAGGGTTGGAGGAAAAACTGTTTTTT
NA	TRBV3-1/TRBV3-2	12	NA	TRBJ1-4	CASSLINEKLFF	TGTGCCAGCAGCCTCATTAATGAAAAACTGTTTTTT
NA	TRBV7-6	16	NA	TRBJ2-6	CASSLVARSGANVLTF	TGTGCCAGCAGCTTAGTAGCACGCTCTGGGGCCAACGTCCTGACTTTC
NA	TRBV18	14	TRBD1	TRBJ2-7	CASSPGTGVWEQYF	TGTGCCAGCTCACCCGGGACAGGGGTGTGGGAGCAGTACTTC
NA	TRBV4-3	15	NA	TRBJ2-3	CASSQELASTDTQYF	TGCGCCAGCAGCCAAGAACTCGCTAGCACAGATACGCAGTATTTT
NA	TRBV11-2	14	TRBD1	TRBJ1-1	CASRQGTANTEAFF	TGTGCCAGCAGACAAGGGACAGCGAACACTGAAGCTTTCTTT
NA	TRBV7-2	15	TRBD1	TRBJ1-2	CASSLHGPGTGGYTF	TGTGCCAGCAGCCTCCACGGACCTGGGACAGGGGGCTACACCTTC
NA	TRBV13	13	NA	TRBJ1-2	CASSLGAGDGYTF	TGTGCCAGCAGCTTAGGGGCAGGGGATGGCTACACCTTC
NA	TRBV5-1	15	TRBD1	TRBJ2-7	CASRPTGGLSYEQYF	TGCGCCAGCAGACCAACAGGGGGCCTCTCCTACGAGCAGTACTTC
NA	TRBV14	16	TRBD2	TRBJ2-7	CASSPGLAGAGYEQYF	TGTGCCAGCAGCCCGGGACTAGCGGGAGCAGGCTACGAGCAGTACTTC
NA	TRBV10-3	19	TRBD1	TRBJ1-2	CAISEQPRQGDDKSYGYTF	TGTGCCATCAGTGAGCAGCCGAGACAGGGAGACGATAAGTCCTATGGCTACACCTTC
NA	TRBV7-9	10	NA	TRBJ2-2	CAGGPGELFF	TGTGCCGGGGGCCCCGGGGAGCTGTTTTTT
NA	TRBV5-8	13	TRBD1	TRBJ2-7	CASSWDRTTEQYF	TGTGCCAGCAGCTGGGACAGGACGACCGAGCAGTACTTC
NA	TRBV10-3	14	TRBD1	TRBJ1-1	CAISTDRVDTEAFF	TGTGCCATCAGTACCGACAGGGTGGACACTGAAGCTTTCTTT
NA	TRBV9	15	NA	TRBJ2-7	CASSVGRGFGNEQYF	TGTGCCAGCAGCGTAGGAAGGGGCTTCGGCAACGAGCAGTACTTC
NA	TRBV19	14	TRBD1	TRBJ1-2	CASAPQGAHYGYTF	TGTGCCAGTGCCCCCCAGGGGGCCCACTATGGCTACACCTTC
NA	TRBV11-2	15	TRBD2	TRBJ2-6	CASRLREAGANVLTF	TGTGCCAGCAGGCTCCGGGAGGCTGGGGCCAACGTCCTGACTTTC
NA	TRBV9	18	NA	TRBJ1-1	CASSVGLLRGSVVREAFF	TGTGCCAGCAGCGTAGGGCTGCTTAGGGGTTCTGTCGTGAGGGAAGCTTTCTTT
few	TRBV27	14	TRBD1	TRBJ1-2	CASPLKQGFHGYTF	TGTGCCAGCCCCTTAAAACAGGGGTTTCATGGCTACACCTTC
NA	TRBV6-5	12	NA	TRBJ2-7	CASSFFPGEQYF	TGTGCCAGCAGTTTCTTTCCGGGGGAGCAGTACTTC
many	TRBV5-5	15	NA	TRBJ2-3	CASSSIALSTDTQYF	TGTGCCAGCAGCTCCATCGCACTTAGCACAGATACGCAGTATTTT
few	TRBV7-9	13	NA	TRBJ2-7	CASSFGEVYEQYF	TGTGCCAGCAGCTTCGGAGAGGTCTACGAGCAGTACTTC
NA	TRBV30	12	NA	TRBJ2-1	CAWTLLDNEQFF	TGTGCCTGGACCCTGCTAGACAATGAGCAGTTCTTC
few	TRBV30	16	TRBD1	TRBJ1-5	CAWSPPTGTGGKSQHF	TGTGCCTGGAGTCCTCCTACCGGGACAGGGGGTAAGTCCCAGCATTTT
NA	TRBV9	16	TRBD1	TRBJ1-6	CASSPTGGAGNSPLHF	TGTGCCAGCAGCCCCACAGGGGGCGCGGGGAATTCACCCCTCCACTTT
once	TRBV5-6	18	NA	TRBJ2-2	CASSLEVLDRLRTGELFF	TGTGCCAGCAGCTTGGAAGTTCTCGACCGATTGAGGACCGGGGAGCTGTTTTTT
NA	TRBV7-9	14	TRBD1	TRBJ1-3	CASRRQGSGNTIYF	TGTGCCAGCAGAAGACAGGGTTCTGGAAACACCATATATTTT